The 30 T cell receptor beta chains in this list originate from one sample, sequenced in a study of regulatory T cells in long-lasting Graves disease. Construction of TCR beta libraries relied on iRepertoire HTBI primers and on Arm-PCR targeting CDR3 regions. TCRdb re-called the multiplex PCR reads with MiXCR, one entry per CDR3 protein. The table has under 250,000 distinct CDR3 sequences, roughly 19% seen once. This sample's time point: newly diagnosed GD, antithyroid drugs for less than 3 months. Researchers made the TCR library from RNA that was extracted from PBMCs. These same records also appear under a second study, on T cells in Graves' hyperthyroidism and ophthalmopathy.

This specimen consisted of peripheral blood mononuclear cells (PBMCs), obtained at new diagnosis, from a patient treated with antithyroid drugs. The origin of the receptors is a woman in her 30s with Graves disease.

Of note for this clonotype: A far larger clone is just one base off, so this is likely a read error. A read error is likely, as this CDR3 ends without the conserved phenylalanine or tryptophan. The chain joins TRBV28 to TRBJ1-1; maybe TRBD1 (5 bases). This CDR3 is built from 15 residues. Per germline, CDR1 MDHEN and CDR2 SYDVKM. V was shortened by 5 bases and J by 4 bases, with 17 bases between the two germline ends. As DNA, the CDR3 is TGTGCCAGCAGTCCCCGGGACGGGGGGGTCACTGAAGCTTTCCTT. Translation gives CASSPRDGGVTEAFL.

This clonotype was seen at least ten times. The chain uses TRBV27 and TRBJ1-2, with TRBD1 matching over 7 bases. With 4 bases clipped from V and 4 bases from J, the junction kept 12 bases outside the gene matches. This CDR3 contains 16 residues. Germline assignment: CDR1 MNHEY and CDR2 SMNVEV (reference sequence). CDR3 DNA sequence: TGTGCCAGCAGTTCCGCCGAGGACAGGAGGGCCTATGGCTACACCTTC. Its protein product is CASSSAEDRRAYGYTF.

The chain combines TRBV30 with TRBJ2-1; D is perhaps TRBD2 (5 bases). V lost 3 bases and J lost 2, with 11 bases in between. The CDR3 consists of 14 residues. Germline assignment: CDR1 GTSNPN and CDR2 SVGIG (reference sequence). For the CDR3, the DNA is TGTGCCTGGAGCCACCCCGGGACCTACAATGAGCAGTTCTTC. It is translated as CAWSHPGTYNEQFF.

For this clonotype: A much larger clone differs by one base, so this may be a read error. The chain joins TRBV2 to TRBJ2-3, with D possibly being TRBD1 or TRBD2 (5 bases each). This CDR3 region has 18 residues. V lost 6 bases, J lost 0 bases, and 22 bases lay in between. Germline loops: CDR1 SNHLY, CDR2 FYNNEI. CDR3 region: CASSQNHGAGHSTDTQYF. CDR3 bases: TGTGCCAGCAGCCAAAATCATGGGGCGGGCCACAGCACAGATACGCAGTATTTT.

This clonotype showed up many times. The chain recombines TRBV19 with TRBJ2-5; TRBD1 matches 9 bases. CDR3 length equals 15 residues. J was trimmed by 7 bases and V by 7 bases; bases with no gene match: 13. The V gene's germline CDR1 is LNHDA and CDR2 SQIVND (reference sequence). CDR3 nucleotides: TGTGCCAGTAACCCAGGAACAGGGGGCGTTGGGACCCAGTACTTC. Translated, it gives CASNPGTGGVGTQYF.

The table lists this clonotype with many counts. The gene calls are TRBV3-1 and TRBJ1-1; possible D gene TRBD1, 6 bases. Germline values: CDR1 LGHDT, CDR2 YNNKEL (reference sequence). The CDR3 extends over 15 amino acids. Deletions cut 5 bases from V and 0 bases from J, with 13 bases between. The CDR3: CASSNGGLLNTEAFF. CDR3 DNA sequence: TGTGCCAGCAGCAACGGGGGGCTTTTGAACACTGAAGCTTTCTTT.

This clonotype was counted ten times or more. The chain uses TRBV20-1 and TRBJ1-1; D is uncertain. There are 13 residues in the CDR3. Germline V gives CDR1 DFQATT, CDR2 SNEGSKA (reference sequence). V was pared by 3 bases and J by 8 bases, with 16 bases between. CDR3 amino acids: CSARSQREAEAFF. CDR3 bases: TGCAGTGCTAGGTCACAGCGGGAGGCGGAAGCTTTCTTT.

This clonotype was seen ten or more times. The chain joins TRBV28 to TRBJ1-1; possibly TRBD1 for D (6 bases). The germline V and J ends were trimmed by 6 bases and 3 bases, with 14 bases remaining between them. This CDR3 has 14 amino acids. Germline CDR1 is MDHEN and CDR2 is SYDVKM. CDR3 sequence reads: CASSPGDVDTEAFF. The CDR3, as DNA: TGTGCCAGCAGCCCAGGGGACGTGGACACTGAAGCTTTCTTT.

This clonotype was counted only a few times. The J gene is TRBJ2-1, the V gene TRBV6-1; D unresolved. Trimming took off 6 bases at V and 0 bases at J, with 9 bases between the two ends. Germline lookup yields CDR1 MNHNS and CDR2 SASEGT. This CDR3 contains 14 residues. The CDR3 DNA is TGTGCCAGCAGAACCTCAAGCTCCTACAATGAGCAGTTCTTC. Translation: CASRTSSSYNEQFF.

This clonotype appeared many times. The J gene is TRBJ1-1, the V gene TRBV11-3; D is perhaps TRBD1 (5 bases). The V end lost 0 bases, the J end lost 11 bases, and 10 bases lay between the germline ends. Per germline, CDR1 SGHNT and CDR2 YENEEA. The CDR3 extends over 12 amino acids. CDR3 nucleotide sequence: TGTGCCAGCAGCTTAGATTCAGGGTATGCTTTCTTT. This codes for CASSLDSGYAFF.

V is TRBV30 and J is TRBJ1-3; D is ambiguous. The length of the CDR3 is 13 residues. Germline V CDR1 and CDR2: GTSNPN, SVGIG (reference sequence). The germline V and J ends were trimmed by 0 bases and 4 bases, with 7 bases remaining between them. The CDR3 is CAWSVQRGNTIYF. The CDR3 bases are TGTGCCTGGAGTGTACAAAGGGGAAACACCATATATTTT. The entire variable domain, with the rest obtained from reference TRBV30 and TRBJ1-3, is as follows: SQTIHQWPATLVQPVGSPLSLECTVEGTSNPNLYWYRQAAGRGLQLLFYSVGIGQISSEVPQNLSASRPQDRQFILSSKKLLLSDSGFYLCAWSVQRGNTIYFGEGSWLTVV.

This clonotype was counted at least ten times. J is TRBJ2-5 and V is TRBV6-1; TRBD2 aligns across 8 bases. The V and J ends lost 10 bases and 5 bases, in that order; junction bases with no gene match: 12. The CDR3 has 14 amino acids. The V gene's germline CDR1 is MNHNS and CDR2 SASEGT. CDR3 coding DNA: TGTGCCACCTTACTCGGGGGGGATGAGGAGACCCAGTACTTC. Protein sequence: CATLLGGDEETQYF.

About this clonotype itself: Given a far larger clone just one base away, this is likely a sequencing read error. The chain uses TRBV3-1 and TRBJ2-5; the D gene could be TRBD1 or TRBD2 (5 bases each). CDR3 length: 12 residues. Germline CDR1 is LGHDT and CDR2 is YNNKEL (reference sequence). CDR3 coding DNA: TGTTCCAGCAGCCAAGAGGGGGAGACCCAGTACTTC. Translation: CSSSQEGETQYF.

This clonotype was observed a single time. The rearrangement uses TRBV3-1 and TRBJ2-5; 7 bases line up with TRBD1. This CDR3 has 18 amino acids. J was trimmed by 1 base and V by 0 bases; bases with no gene match: 11. From germline, CDR1 is LGHDT and CDR2 YNNKEL (reference sequence). This CDR3 is CASSQDFVGGGSQETQYF. The CDR3 bases are TGTGCCAGCAGCCAAGATTTCGTAGGGGGCGGGTCCCAAGAGACCCAGTACTTC.

Note on this clonotype: Its ends do not fully match the called genes, so a read error is possible. V is TRBV4-1 and J is TRBJ2-1; 7 nucleotides align to TRBD1. Germline values: CDR1 MGHRA, CDR2 YSYEKL. This CDR3 has 16 amino acids. The CDR3 reads CASSLGRGQTYNEQFF. CDR3 nucleotide sequence: TGCGCCAGCAGCCTCGGAAGGGGACAGACCTATAATGAGCAGTTCTTC.

This clonotype was found many times. This chain uses TRBV19 with TRBJ1-1; 7 nucleotides line up with TRBD1. V gave up 6 bases and J gave up 0 bases; unmatched junction bases: 4. The CDR3 runs to 14 residues. Looked up from germline, CDR1 is LNHDA and CDR2 is SQIVND (reference sequence). The CDR3 DNA reads as TGTGCCAGTAGGCGAGGACAGGTGAACACTGAAGCTTTCTTT. Translating gives CASRRGQVNTEAFF.

This clonotype was detected many times. V and J are TRBV10-1 and TRBJ2-3; D is unresolved. In germline, CDR1 is WNHNN, CDR2 SYGVQD (reference sequence). The V end was cut by 2 bases, the J end by 2 bases, with 5 bases between. This CDR3 contains 13 residues. CDR3 in amino acids: CASSEGPTDTQYF. Here the CDR3 DNA reads TGCGCCAGCAGTGAGGGACCCACAGATACGCAGTATTTT.

Many counts were recorded for this clonotype. The CDR3: CASTTKHYEQYF. The CDR3 DNA reads as TGTGCCAGCACCACAAAACACTACGAGCAGTACTTC. J is TRBJ2-7 and V is TRBV7-3; D uncertain. The CDR3 contains 12 residues. Trimming took off 7 bases at V and 3 bases at J, with 10 bases between the two ends. In germline, CDR1 is SGHTA, CDR2 FQGTGA.

The table lists this clonotype with many counts. The V call is TRBV12-3 or TRBV12-4, the J call TRBJ1-1; D is ambiguous. This CDR3 has 15 residues. Trimming stripped 7 bases from V and 5 bases from J, with 20 bases between. The CDR3 reads CASTSLEGLETEAFF. CDR3 in DNA: TGTGCCAGCACCTCCTTGGAGGGTCTTGAGACTGAAGCTTTCTTT.

The chain carries TRBV11-2 and TRBJ2-4, with D tentatively TRBD1 or TRBD2 (5 bases each). Germline-derived CDR1 and CDR2 are SGHAT and FQNNGV. This CDR3 is 20 amino acids long. The germline V and J ends were trimmed by 1 base and 0 bases, with 22 bases remaining between them. This CDR3 reads CASSLVGAGPWEIAKNIQYF. Here the CDR3 DNA reads TGTGCCAGCAGCTTAGTCGGGGCAGGTCCCTGGGAAATAGCCAAAAACATTCAGTACTTC.

The sample holds many counts of this clonotype. The chain is built from TRBV19 and TRBJ1-5, with TRBD1 as a possible D gene (6 bases). V was trimmed by 3 bases and J by 4 bases, leaving 10 bases between them. This CDR3 contains 14 residues. The germline CDR1 and CDR2 sequences are LNHDA and SQIVND (reference sequence). CDR3 residues: CASSIRDTNQPQHF. The CDR3 bases are TGTGCCAGTAGTATCAGGGACACAAATCAGCCCCAGCATTTT.

This clonotype has at least ten counts. The V gene is TRBV6-2 or TRBV6-3, the J gene TRBJ2-1, with TRBD2 as a possible D gene (6 bases). CDR3 size: 12 residues. The germline CDR1 and CDR2 sequences are MNHEY and SVGEGT. V shed 6 bases and J shed 9 bases, with 12 bases lying between them. CDR3 in amino acids: CASSQTSTEQFF. The CDR3, as DNA: TGTGCCAGCAGCCAGACTAGTACTGAGCAGTTCTTC.

This clonotype was seen many times. The genes are TRBV28 and TRBJ1-1, with a weak D call TRBD1 (5 bases). This CDR3 has 14 residues. The V end lost 2 bases, the J end lost 2 bases, and 9 bases lay between the germline ends. Germline CDR1 MDHEN, CDR2 SYDVKM. This chain's CDR3 is CASSLGHTNTEAFF. The CDR3 DNA follows: TGTGCCAGCAGTTTAGGACATACAAACACTGAAGCTTTCTTT.

This clonotype was seen many times. The V call is TRBV4-1, the J call TRBJ1-1; perhaps TRBD1 as D (6 bases). Between the trimmed V and J ends, which lost 2 bases and 4 bases, there was a span of 11 bases. The germline gives CDR1 MGHRA, CDR2 YSYEKL. The CDR3 runs 14 residues. DNA for the CDR3: TGCGCCAGCAGCCAATACGGGGGGGCCACTGAAGCTTTCTTT. Translated, it gives CASSQYGGATEAFF.

This sequence joins TRBV5-8 and TRBJ2-7; D not certain. V lost 1 base and J lost 7, with 12 bases in between. The CDR3 has 13 amino acids. CDR1 and CDR2 from the germline V gene are SGHTS and YDEGEE. The CDR3 bases are TGTGCCAGCAGCTTGACGGCCTCCCGGGAGCAGTACTTC. This gives the protein CASSLTASREQYF.

The chain recombines TRBV25-1 with TRBJ2-1; D remains ambiguous. The CDR3 contains 11 residues. The germline gives CDR1 MGHDK, CDR2 SYGVNS. Deletions cut 6 bases from V and 9 bases from J, with 9 bases between. CDR3 sequence: CASRRFGEQFF. Here the CDR3 DNA reads TGTGCCAGCAGGAGGTTTGGTGAGCAGTTCTTC.

This clonotype was seen more than once but under ten times. This may arise from a read error, as a much more abundant clone is one base away. The CDR3 ends on some other residue instead of the conserved phenylalanine or tryptophan, so this is likely a read error. The DNA is omitted, as the CDR3 cannot be located on it reliably, and the CDR3 follows TCRdb's listing. The genes are TRBV2 and TRBJ1-2; TRBD1, as called in the table, went unchecked against the DNA. Germline values: CDR1 SNHLY, CDR2 FYNNEI. The CDR3 has 11 amino acids, counting both end residues. This CDR3 is CASSEGGAETS.

This clonotype was recorded many times. The chain is built from TRBV20-1 and TRBJ1-5; the match to TRBD1 covers 8 bases. With 5 bases clipped from V and 5 bases from J, the junction kept 5 bases outside the gene matches. CDR1 and CDR2 (germline): DFQATT, SNEGSKA (reference sequence). This CDR3 comprises 13 residues. The CDR3 region has the DNA TGCAGTGCTTGGACAGGGTTATATCAGCCCCAGCATTTT. Translated: CSAWTGLYQPQHF.

This clonotype was seen ten or more times. Without the conserved terminal phenylalanine or tryptophan, this CDR3 likely stems from a read error. The rearrangement joins TRBV6-1 to TRBJ2-7; 7 positions agree with TRBD1. Germline V lookup: CDR1 MNHNS, CDR2 SASEGT. This CDR3 spans 16 amino acids. Trimming took 3 bases from V and 0 from J; bases not matched to a gene: 8. This chain's CDR3 is CASSDVTGVGSYEQYL. CDR3 DNA sequence: TGTGCCAGCAGTGACGTCACAGGGGTGGGCTCCTACGAGCAGTACCTC.

This clonotype was seen many times. The rearrangement links TRBV5-1 to TRBJ1-2, with TRBD1 as a possible D gene (6 bases). The germline V gene has CDR1 SGHRS and CDR2 YFSETQ. The V end lost 2 bases, the J end lost 4 bases, and 12 bases lay between the germline ends. The length of the CDR3 is 14 residues. CDR3 nucleotides: TGCGCCAGCAGCTTAAGGGGGGAGGCCTATGGCTACACCTTC. Translating it yields CASSLRGEAYGYTF.